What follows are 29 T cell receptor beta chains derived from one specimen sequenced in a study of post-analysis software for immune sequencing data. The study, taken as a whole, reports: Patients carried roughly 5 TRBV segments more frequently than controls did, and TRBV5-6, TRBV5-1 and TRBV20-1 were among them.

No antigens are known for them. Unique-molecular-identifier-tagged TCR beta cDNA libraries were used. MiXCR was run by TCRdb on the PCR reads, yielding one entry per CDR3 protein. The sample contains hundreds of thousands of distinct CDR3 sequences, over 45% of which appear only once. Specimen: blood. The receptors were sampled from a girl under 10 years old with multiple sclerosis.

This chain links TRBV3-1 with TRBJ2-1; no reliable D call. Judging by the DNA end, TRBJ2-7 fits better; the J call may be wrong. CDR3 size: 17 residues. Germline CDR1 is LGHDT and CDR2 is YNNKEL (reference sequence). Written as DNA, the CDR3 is TGTGCCAGCAGCCAAGATCAGGCAGACCGCTCCTACAATGAGCAGTACTTC. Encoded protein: CASSQDQADRSYNEQYF.

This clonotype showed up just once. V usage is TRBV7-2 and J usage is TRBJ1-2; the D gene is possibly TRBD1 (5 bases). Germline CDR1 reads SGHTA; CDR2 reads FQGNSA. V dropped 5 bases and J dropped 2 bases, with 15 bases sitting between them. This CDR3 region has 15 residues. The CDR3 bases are TGTGCCAGCAGCACGCAGGGAGCCCCAAACTATGGCTACACCTTC. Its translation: CASSTQGAPNYGYTF.

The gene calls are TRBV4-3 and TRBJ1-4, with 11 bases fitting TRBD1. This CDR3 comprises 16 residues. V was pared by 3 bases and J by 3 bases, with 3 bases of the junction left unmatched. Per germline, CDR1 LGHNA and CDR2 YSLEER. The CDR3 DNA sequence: TGCGCCAGCAGCCAGGGGGGACAGGGGGCTAATGAAAAACTGTTTTTT. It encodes CASSQGGQGANEKLFF.

The CDR3 region has the DNA TGCAGCGTAGAGGGACTAGCGCACAATGAGCAGTTCTTC. This translates into CSVEGLAHNEQFF. The genes are TRBV29-1 and TRBJ2-1, with 10 bases fitting TRBD2. Germline trimming cut 6 bases from V and 5 bases from J; bases unmatched to any gene: 4. The CDR3 is made up of 13 amino acids. The germline CDR1 and CDR2 sequences are SQVTM and ANQGSEA.

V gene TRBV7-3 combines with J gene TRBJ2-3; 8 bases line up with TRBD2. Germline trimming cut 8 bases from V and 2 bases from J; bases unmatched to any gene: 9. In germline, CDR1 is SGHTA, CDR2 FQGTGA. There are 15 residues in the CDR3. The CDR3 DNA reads TGTGCCAGCGCAGCCGGGACTAGGAACACAGATACGCAGTATTTT. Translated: CASAAGTRNTDTQYF.

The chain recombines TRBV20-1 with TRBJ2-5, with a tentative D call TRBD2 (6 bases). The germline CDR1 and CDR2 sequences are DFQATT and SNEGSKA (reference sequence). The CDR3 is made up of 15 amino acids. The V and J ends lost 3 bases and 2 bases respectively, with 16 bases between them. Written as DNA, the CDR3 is TGCAGTGCTAGTCCCCCCGCGGGACTTCAAGAGACCCAGTACTTC. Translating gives CSASPPAGLQETQYF.

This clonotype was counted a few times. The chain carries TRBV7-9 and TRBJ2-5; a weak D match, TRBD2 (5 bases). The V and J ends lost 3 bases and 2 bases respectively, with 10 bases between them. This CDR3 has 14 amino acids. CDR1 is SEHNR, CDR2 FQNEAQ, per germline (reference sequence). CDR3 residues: CASSFHSGQETQYF. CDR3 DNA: TGTGCCAGCAGCTTCCACTCGGGGCAAGAGACCCAGTACTTC.

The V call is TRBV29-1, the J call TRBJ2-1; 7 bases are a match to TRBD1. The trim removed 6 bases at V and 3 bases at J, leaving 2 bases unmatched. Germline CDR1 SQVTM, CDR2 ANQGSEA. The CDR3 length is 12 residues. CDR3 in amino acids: CSVGQIYNEQFF. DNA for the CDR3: TGCAGCGTGGGACAGATCTACAATGAGCAGTTCTTC.

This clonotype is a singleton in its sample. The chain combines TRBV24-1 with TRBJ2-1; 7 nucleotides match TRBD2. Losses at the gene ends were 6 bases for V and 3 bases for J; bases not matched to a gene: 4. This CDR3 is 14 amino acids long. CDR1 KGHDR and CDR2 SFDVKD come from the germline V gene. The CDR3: CATSPGEGYNEQFF. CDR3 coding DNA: TGTGCCACCAGTCCCGGGGAGGGCTACAATGAGCAGTTCTTC.

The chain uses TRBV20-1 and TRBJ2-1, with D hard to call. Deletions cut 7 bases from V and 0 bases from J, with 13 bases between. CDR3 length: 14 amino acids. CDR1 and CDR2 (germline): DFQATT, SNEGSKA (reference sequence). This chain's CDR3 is CSVGWGSSYNEQFF. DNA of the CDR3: TGCAGTGTGGGATGGGGAAGCTCCTACAATGAGCAGTTCTTC.

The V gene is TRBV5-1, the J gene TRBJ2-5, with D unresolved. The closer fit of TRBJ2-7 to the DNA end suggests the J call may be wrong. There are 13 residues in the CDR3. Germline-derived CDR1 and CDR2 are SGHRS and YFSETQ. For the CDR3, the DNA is TGCGCCAGCGGGAAGAGACAACCCTACGAGCAGTACTTC. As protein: CASGKRQPYEQYF.

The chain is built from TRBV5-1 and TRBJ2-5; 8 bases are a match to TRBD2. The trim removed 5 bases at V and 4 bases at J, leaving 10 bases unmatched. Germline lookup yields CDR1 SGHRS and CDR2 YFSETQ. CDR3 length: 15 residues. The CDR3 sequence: CASSSGRSGGETQYF. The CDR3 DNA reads TGCGCCAGCAGTTCGGGTAGAAGCGGGGGAGAGACCCAGTACTTC.

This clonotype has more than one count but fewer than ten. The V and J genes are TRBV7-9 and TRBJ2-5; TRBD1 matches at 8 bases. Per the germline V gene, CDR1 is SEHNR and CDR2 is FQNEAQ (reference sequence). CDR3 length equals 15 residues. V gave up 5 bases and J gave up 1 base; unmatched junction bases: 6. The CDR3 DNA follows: TGTGCCAGCAGCCCTCGGACAGGGCTCCAAGAGACCCAGTACTTC. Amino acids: CASSPRTGLQETQYF.

DNA for the CDR3: TGTGCCATCAGTGGAGGACTAGCGGGATCAGATACGCAGTATTTT. Its protein is CAISGGLAGSDTQYF. The chain links TRBV10-3 to TRBJ2-3, with 12 bases identical to TRBD2. The CDR3 runs to 15 residues. The V segment lost 4 bases and the J segment 4 bases; nucleotides outside the gene matches: 3. Germline V lookup: CDR1 ENHRY, CDR2 SYGVKD.

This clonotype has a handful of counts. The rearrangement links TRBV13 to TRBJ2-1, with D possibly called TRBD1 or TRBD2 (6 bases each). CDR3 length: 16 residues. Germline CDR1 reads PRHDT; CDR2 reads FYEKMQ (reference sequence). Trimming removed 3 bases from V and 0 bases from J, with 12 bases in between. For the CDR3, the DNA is TGTGCCAGCAGCTTCGGGGGCCCCAGCTCCTACAATGAGCAGTTCTTC. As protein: CASSFGGPSSYNEQFF.

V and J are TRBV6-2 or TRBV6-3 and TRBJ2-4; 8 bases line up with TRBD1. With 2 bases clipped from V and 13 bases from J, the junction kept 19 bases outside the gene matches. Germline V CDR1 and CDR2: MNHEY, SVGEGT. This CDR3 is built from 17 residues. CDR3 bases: TGTGCCAGCAGTTACCCACCGGGGACAGGACCCTACGATGGGCAGTACTTC. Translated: CASSYPPGTGPYDGQYF.

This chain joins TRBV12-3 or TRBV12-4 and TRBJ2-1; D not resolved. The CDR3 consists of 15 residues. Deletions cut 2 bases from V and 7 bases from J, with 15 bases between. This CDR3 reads CASSLNSPVNNEQFF. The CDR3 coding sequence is TGTGCCAGCAGTTTAAACAGCCCGGTAAATAATGAGCAGTTCTTC.

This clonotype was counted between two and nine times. The chain's CDR3 is CASRPAGQGGYTF. The CDR3 DNA reads as TGTGCCAGCAGACCCGCTGGACAGGGAGGCTACACCTTC. This chain links TRBV7-8 with TRBJ1-2; 8 bases are a match to TRBD1. Trimming removed 6 bases from V and 8 bases from J; junction bases left unmatched: 8. CDR1 is SGHVS, CDR2 FQNEAQ, per germline. The CDR3 consists of 13 residues.

This chain's CDR3 is CSVERGATNTEAFF. CDR3 coding DNA: TGCAGCGTTGAAAGGGGGGCTACGAACACTGAAGCTTTCTTT. This chain joins TRBV29-1 and TRBJ1-1, with D perhaps TRBD1 (6 bases). The ends were cut back, 2 bases at V and 1 base at J, with 11 bases in the middle. Germline values: CDR1 SQVTM, CDR2 ANQGSEA. The CDR3 covers 14 residues.

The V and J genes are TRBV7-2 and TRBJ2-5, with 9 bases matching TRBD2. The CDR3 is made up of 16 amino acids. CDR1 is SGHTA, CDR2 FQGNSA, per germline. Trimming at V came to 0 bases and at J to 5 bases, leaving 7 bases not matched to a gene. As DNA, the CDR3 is TGTGCCAGCAGCTTAGCGCTTAGCGGGGGCGGTGAGACCCAGTACTTC. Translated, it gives CASSLALSGGGETQYF.

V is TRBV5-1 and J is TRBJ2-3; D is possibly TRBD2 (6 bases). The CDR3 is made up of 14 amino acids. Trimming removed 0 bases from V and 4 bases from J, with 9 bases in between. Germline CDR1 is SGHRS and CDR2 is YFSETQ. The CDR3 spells CASSLARGPDTQYF. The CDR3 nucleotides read TGCGCCAGCAGCTTGGCGCGGGGCCCAGATACGCAGTATTTT.

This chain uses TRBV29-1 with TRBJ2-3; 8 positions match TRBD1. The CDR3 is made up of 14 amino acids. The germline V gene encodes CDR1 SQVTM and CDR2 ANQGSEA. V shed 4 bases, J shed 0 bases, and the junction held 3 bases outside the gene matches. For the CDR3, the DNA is TGCAGCGTTGCCGGGGACAGGAGCACAGATACGCAGTATTTT. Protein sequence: CSVAGDRSTDTQYF.

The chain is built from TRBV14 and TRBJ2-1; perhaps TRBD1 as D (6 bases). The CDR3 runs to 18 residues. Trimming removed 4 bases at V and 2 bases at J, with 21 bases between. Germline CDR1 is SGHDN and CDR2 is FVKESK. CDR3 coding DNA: TGTGCCAGCAGCCCCTGGGCTAGCAGGGGTGTCCCCTACAATGAGCAGTTCTTC. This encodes CASSPWASRGVPYNEQFF.

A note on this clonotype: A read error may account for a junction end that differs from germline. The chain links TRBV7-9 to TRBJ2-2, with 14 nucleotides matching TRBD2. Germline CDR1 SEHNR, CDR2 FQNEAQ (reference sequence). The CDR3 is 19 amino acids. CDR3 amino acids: CASIPLRLAGGPKTGELFF. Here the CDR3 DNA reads TGTGCCAGCATCCCCCTCAGACTAGCGGGAGGGCCGAAGACCGGGGAGCTGTTTTTT.

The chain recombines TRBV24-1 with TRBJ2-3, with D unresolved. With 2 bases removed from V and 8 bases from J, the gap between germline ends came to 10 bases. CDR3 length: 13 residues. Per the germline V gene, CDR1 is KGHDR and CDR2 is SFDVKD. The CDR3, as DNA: TGTGCCACCAGTGATTCAGGAAGGGTTACGCAGTATTTT. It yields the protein CATSDSGRVTQYF.

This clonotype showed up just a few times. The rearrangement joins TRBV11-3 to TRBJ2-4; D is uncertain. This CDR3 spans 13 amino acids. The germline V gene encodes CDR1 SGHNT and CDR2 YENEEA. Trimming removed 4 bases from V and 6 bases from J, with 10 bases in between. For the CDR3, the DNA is TGTGCCAGCAGCTCCTCCCACTTAAACATTCAGTACTTC. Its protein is CASSSSHLNIQYF.

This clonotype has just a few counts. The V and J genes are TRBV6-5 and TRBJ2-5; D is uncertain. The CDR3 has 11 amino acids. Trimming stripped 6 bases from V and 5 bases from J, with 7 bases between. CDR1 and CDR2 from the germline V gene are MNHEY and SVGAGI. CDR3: CASSRRETQYF. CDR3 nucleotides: TGTGCCAGCAGCCGTCGGGAGACCCAGTACTTC.

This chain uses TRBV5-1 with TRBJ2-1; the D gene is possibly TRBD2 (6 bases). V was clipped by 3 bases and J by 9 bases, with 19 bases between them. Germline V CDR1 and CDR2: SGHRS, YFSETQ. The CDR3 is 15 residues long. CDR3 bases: TGCGCCAGCAGCTGGTTGGAACGGGAGCAGGCTGAGCAGTTCTTC. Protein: CASSWLEREQAEQFF. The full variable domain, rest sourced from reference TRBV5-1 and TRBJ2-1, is KAGVTQTPRYLIKTRGQQVTLSCSPISGHRSVSWYQQTPGQGLQFLFEYFSETQRNKGNFPGRFSGRQFSNSRSEMNVSTLELGDSALYLCASSWLEREQAEQFFGPGTRLTVL.

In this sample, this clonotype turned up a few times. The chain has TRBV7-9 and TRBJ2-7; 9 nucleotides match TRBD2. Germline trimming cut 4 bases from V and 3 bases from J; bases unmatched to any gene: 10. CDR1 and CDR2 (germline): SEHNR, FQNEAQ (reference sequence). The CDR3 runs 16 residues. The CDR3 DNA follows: TGTGCCAGCAGCTCCTTCCGGACTAGCGCGAACTACGAGCAGTACTTC. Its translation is CASSSFRTSANYEQYF.